The following is a T cell receptor (beta chain) sequence with its context. Each participant's cohort was designated according to participant-reported clinical history. In the source study's methods: Amplified reference gene primers provided the basis for estimating nucleated cell counts. The repertoire was sequenced with immunoSEQ multiplex PCR; TCRdb's copy has only in-frame clones and lacks some. For V, J and clone size, that table is used; D and trimming come from the DNA. In the table there are 300,000 to 350,000 clones, 80% to 90% of which are singletons. The CDR3 consists of 16 residues. V was pared by 4 bases and J by 2 bases, with 5 bases of the junction left unmatched. CDR1 SGHTA and CDR2 FQGTGA come from the germline V gene. This sample is part of a study of blood T cell repertoires in COVID-19. The wider study: Samples came from the United States, Italy and Spain, spanning acute and convalescent COVID-19.

The sample taken for sequencing was PBMCs or T cells enriched from blood (not recorded which). The rearrangement uses TRBV7-3 and TRBJ2-6, with 7 positions matching TRBD1. This TCR derives from a woman aged 40 to 55 with acute COVID-19. The CDR3 protein is CASSSRQGAGANVLTF. The CDR3 DNA reads TGTGCCAGCAGCTCCCGACAGGGAGCTGGGGCCAACGTCCTGACTTTC.